The T cell receptor beta chain described here comes from a study of T cell responses to AZD1222 COVID-19 vaccine. Assay used: immunoSEQ multiplex PCR; TCRdb lists only in-frame clones, some missing. The repertoire holds about 98,000 clones, with about 88% as singletons. The V and J ends lost 8 bases and 2 bases, in that order; junction bases with no gene match: 6. CDR1 is SGHTA and CDR2 is FQGNSA in the germline V gene. This CDR3 contains 14 residues. Sequences were derived from peripheral blood, sampled on day 0 of AZD1222 vaccination. The chain recombines TRBV7-2 with TRBJ2-7; 10 nucleotides align to TRBD2. The TCR comes from an adult in good health. The CDR3: CASQEREGPYEQYF. Written as DNA, the CDR3 is TGTGCCAGCCAAGAGCGGGAGGGCCCCTACGAGCAGTACTTC. Using reference TRBV7-2 and TRBJ2-7 for the parts outside the CDR3, the full variable domain is GAGVSQSPSNKVTEKGKDVELRCDPISGHTALYWYRQSLGQGLEFLIYFQGNSAPDKSGLPSDRFSAERTGGSVSTLTIQRTQQEDSAVYLCASQEREGPYEQYFGPGTRLTVT.